This TCR beta chain was profiled in a study of T cell clones after liver transplantation (dated by TCRdb to about 2019). For context, the study as a whole: The samples were obtained from ITN030ST, a randomized trial that attempted immunosuppression withdrawal within 2 years after liver transplantation. As an antigen-independent comparator for donor-reactive sequences, third party-reactive TCRbeta sequences were also identified from pre-transplant MLRs. Tolerance was defined as complete immunosuppression withdrawal for at least one year with no rise in liver enzymes beyond twice the upper limit of normal. Blood samples were taken pre-transplant, pre-randomization before withdrawal, and post-randomization after full withdrawal or failed withdrawal. Of the eight recipients, a few were HCV-positive, while the remaining recipients had been transplanted for non-autoimmune, non-viral indications. The studied cohort comprised 8 liver transplant recipients, 3 classified as tolerant and 5 as non-tolerant. After a pre-transplant mixed lymphocyte reaction, TCRbeta sequencing was used to pinpoint donor-reactive T cell clones, which were subsequently tracked in post-transplant blood. No induction therapy was given to the subjects, and standard immunosuppression was administered until randomization at 12-24 months post-transplant.

Frozen genomic DNA underwent high-throughput TCRbeta CDR3 sequencing by immunoSEQ, including PCR amplification, mapping, bias correction and internal controls. The authors processed their data as follows. Productive rearrangements were retained, and unique TCRbeta sequences were defined by the CDR3 nucleotide sequence together with the V and J gene. A sequence counted as donor-reactive only if the sequence showed at least 5-fold expansion in CFSE-low cells compared with unstimulated pre-transplant cells and had a frequency of at least 0.01%. Minimum frequency thresholds were set for each subject on the basis of the unstimulated sample with the lowest template count, so that a detection power of at least 90% was ensured. Jensen-Shannon divergence between the top 1000 TCRbeta sequences after and before transplant was used to measure repertoire turnover. Two-sided Fisher's exact tests were used to test for changes in how often donor-reactive sequences were detected. As stored in TCRdb, this immuneACCESS dataset retains in-frame rearrangements with V and J assigned. A fraction of the clones does not appear; measured against another copy, unresolved V genes explain less than half of the discrepancy, and the remainder lacks a known reason. The DNA gave D and trimming, while V, J and clone size come from that table. Here the sample has roughly 19,000 clones; 80% to 90% occur a single time. Roughly 13% of the sample rests with the top ten.

Findings and caveats that apply to the study as a whole: Once repertoire turnover was taken into account, donor-reactive detection showed a significant reduction for CD4 in 7 of 8 subjects and for CD8 in 8 of 8. Circulating donor-reactive CD4 TCRbeta sequences fell significantly post-transplant in most of the 8 subjects, irrespective of tolerance or HCV status. In a couple of subjects, low numbers of available donor cells limited the measurable donor-reactive repertoire. A greater decline was seen for donor-reactive sequences than for third party-reactive sequences, suggesting partial antigen-specific deletion unrelated to withdrawal success. Because no allograft tissue specimens were available, donor-reactive T cells may have migrated into the graft instead of being deleted. Conclusions were preliminary, limited by small, heterogeneous patient numbers and non-standardized post-transplant time points.

V is clipped by 2 bases and J by 0 bases, and the sequence between their germline boundaries is 5 bases long. Taken from the germline V gene (reference sequence), the CDR1 and CDR2 loops are MNHEY and SMNVEV. The CDR3 starts with the cysteine, ends with the phenylalanine, and has 13 residues. Of all the DNA, just the CDR3 is kept, 39 bases in frame from base 1. Only a few counts were recorded for this clone. There is no known antigen for this receptor. No per-base quality is available; no much larger clone lies one base away. Unstimulated PBMCs, after thawing, were stained for CD3, CD4 and CD8 and then FACS-sorted into CD3+CD4+ and CD3+CD8+ populations. Randomization to immunosuppression withdrawal applied to every one of the 8 studied subjects. The Qiagen DNeasy Blood and Tissue Kit was used to isolate genomic DNA.

The V and J genes are TRBV27 and TRBJ2-7; TRBD1 is a weak D gene call, 5 bases matching. This clonotype was sampled from a human patient who received a liver transplant. Some T cells may be donor cells from the graft after a transplant. The source was CD8+ T cells from blood, collected just over 45 months after liver transplant. The CDR3 amino acid sequence is: CASSLGASYEQYF. The DNA is TGTGCCAGCAGTTTAGGGGCCTCCTACGAGCAGTACTTC.